This TCR beta chain was sequenced during a study of cytomegalovirus exposure and HLA in healthy donors. Nominally healthy donors provided the samples, though records likely missed some immune exposures. Researchers ran the PCR with 60 Vbeta and 13 Jbeta primers. Libraries were prepared by immunoSEQ multiplex PCR; TCRdb keeps only in-frame clonotypes and omits some of them. This table holds around 150,000 clones, more than 75% found once. Turning to this clone: What it binds is not known.

Study findings and constraints: Usually a TCR sequence was rare, but some public TCRs were found in many donors. The authors enumerated over 150 TCR beta chains as linked to cytomegalovirus.

CDR3 length equals 13 residues. The source is a male donor in good health and CMV-seronegative. Sample: PBMCs. The rearrangement uses TRBV21-1 and TRBJ1-5. TRBV21-1 counts as a pseudogene. The CDR3 coding sequence is TGTGCCAGCAGCACTCCGGACTCTGCGCCCCAGCATTTT. Its protein is CASSTPDSAPQHF.